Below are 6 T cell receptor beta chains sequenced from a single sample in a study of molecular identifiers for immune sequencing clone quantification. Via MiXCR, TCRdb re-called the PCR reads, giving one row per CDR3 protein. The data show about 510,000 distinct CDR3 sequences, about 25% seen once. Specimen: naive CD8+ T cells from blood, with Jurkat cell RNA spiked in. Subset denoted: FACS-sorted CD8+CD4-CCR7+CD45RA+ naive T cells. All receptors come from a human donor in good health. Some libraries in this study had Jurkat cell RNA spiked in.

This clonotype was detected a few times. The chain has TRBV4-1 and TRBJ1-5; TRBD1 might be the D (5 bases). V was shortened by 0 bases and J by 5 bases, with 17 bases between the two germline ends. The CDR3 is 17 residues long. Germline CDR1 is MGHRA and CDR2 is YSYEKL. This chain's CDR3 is CASSQEMQGSMHQPQHF. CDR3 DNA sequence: TGCGCCAGCAGCCAAGAGATGCAGGGATCGATGCATCAGCCCCAGCATTTT.

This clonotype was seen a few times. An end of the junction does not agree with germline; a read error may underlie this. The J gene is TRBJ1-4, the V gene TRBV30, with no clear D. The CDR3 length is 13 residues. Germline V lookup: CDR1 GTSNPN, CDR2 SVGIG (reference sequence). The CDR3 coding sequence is TGTGCCCGGAGCCATGCAACTAATGAAAAACTGTTTTTT. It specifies CARSHATNEKLFF.

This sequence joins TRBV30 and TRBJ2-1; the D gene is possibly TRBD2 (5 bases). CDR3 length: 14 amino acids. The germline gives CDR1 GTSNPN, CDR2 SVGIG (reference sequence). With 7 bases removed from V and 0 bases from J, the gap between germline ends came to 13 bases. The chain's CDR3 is CASIPRGSYNEQFF. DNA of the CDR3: TGTGCCTCGATCCCTCGGGGCTCCTACAATGAGCAGTTCTTC.

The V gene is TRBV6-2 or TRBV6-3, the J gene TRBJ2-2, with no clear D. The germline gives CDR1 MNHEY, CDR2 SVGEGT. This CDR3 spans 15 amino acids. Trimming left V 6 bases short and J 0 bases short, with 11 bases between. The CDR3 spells CASSPPLTNTGELFF. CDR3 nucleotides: TGTGCCAGCAGCCCACCGCTAACGAACACCGGGGAGCTGTTTTTT.

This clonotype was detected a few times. CDR3 loop: CASSMDRGRETQYF. CDR3 sequence (DNA): TGTGCCAGTAGTATGGACCGGGGACGAGAGACCCAGTACTTC. The V and J genes are TRBV19 and TRBJ2-5; the D gene could be TRBD1 or TRBD2 (5 bases each). The V gene lost 3 bases and the J gene lost 4 bases, with 12 bases spanning the gap. The CDR3 totals 14 residues. Germline V gene sequence: CDR1 LNHDA, CDR2 SQIVND (reference sequence). The full variable domain, rest sourced from reference TRBV19 and TRBJ2-5, is DGGITQSPKYLFRKEGQNVTLSCEQNLNHDAMYWYRQDPGQGLRLIYYSQIVNDFQKGDIAEGYSVSREKKESFPLTVTSAQKNPTAFYLCASSMDRGRETQYFGPGTRLLVL.

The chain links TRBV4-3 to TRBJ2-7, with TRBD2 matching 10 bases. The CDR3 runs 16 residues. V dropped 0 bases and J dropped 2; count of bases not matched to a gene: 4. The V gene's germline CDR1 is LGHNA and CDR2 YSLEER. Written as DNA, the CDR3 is TGCGCCAGCAGCCAAGAGACTAGCGGGTTCACCTACGAGCAGTACTTC. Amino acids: CASSQETSGFTYEQYF.